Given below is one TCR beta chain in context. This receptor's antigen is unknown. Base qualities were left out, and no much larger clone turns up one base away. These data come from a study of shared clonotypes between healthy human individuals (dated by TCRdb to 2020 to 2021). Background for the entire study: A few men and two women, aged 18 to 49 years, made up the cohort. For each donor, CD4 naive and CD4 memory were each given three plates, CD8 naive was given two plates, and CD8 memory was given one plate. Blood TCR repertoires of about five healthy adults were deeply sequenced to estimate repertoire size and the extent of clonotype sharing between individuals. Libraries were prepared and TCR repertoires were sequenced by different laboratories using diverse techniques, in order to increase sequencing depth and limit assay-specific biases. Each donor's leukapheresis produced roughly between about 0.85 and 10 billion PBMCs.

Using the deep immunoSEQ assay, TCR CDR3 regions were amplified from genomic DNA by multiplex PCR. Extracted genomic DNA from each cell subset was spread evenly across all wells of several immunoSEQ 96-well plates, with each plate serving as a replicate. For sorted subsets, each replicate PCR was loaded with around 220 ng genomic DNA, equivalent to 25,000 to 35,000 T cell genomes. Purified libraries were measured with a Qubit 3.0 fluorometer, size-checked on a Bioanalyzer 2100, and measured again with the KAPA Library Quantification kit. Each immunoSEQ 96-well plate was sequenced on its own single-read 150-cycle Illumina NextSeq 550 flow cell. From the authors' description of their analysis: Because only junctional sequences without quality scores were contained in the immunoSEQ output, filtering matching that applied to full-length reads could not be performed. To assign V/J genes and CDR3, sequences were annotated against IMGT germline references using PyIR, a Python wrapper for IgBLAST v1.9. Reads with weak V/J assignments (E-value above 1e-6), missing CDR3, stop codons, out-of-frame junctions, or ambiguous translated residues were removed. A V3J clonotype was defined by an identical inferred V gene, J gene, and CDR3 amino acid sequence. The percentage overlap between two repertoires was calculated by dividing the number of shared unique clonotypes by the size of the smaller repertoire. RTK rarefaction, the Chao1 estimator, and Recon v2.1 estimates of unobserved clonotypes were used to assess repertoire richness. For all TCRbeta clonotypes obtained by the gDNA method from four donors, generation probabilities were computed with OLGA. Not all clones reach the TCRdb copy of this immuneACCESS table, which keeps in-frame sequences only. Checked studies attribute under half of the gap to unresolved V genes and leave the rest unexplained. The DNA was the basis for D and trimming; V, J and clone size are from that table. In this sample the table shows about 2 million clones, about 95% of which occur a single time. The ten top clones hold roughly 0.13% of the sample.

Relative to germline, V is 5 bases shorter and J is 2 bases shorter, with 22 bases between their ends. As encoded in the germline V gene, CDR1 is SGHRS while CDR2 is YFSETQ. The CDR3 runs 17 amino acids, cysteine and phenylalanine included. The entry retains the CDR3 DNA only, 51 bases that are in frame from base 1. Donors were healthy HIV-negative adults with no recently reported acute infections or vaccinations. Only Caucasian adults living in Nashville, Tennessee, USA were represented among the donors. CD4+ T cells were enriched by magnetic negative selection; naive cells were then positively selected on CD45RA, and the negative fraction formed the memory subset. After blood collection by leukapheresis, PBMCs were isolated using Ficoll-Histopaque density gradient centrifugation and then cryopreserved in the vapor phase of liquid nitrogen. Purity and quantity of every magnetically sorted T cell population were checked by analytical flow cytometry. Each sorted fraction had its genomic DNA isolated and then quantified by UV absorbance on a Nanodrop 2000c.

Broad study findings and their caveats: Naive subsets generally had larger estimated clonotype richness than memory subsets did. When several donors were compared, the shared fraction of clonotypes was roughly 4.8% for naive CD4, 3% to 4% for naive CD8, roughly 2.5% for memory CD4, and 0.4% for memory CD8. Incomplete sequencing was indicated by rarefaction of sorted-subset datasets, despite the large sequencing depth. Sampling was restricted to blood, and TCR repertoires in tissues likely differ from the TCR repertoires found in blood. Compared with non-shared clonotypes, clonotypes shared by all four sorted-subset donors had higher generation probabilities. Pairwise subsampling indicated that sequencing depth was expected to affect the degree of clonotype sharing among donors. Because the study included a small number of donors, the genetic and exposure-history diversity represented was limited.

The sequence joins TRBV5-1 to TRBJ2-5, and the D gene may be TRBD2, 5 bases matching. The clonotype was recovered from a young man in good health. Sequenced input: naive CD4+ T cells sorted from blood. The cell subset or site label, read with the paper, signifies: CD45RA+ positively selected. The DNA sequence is TGCGCCAGCAGTGCTGAGCCCCCGATAACTAGTCAAGAGACCCAGTACTTC. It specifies CASSAEPPITSQETQYF.